This T cell receptor (beta chain) was sequenced in a study of T cell responses to AZD1222 COVID-19 vaccine. Sequencing used immunoSEQ multiplex PCR; TCRdb keeps in-frame clones, though not all of them. The sample lists around 120,000 clones; approximately 85% were seen once. V lost 4 bases to trimming and J lost 3 bases, with 15 bases between them. The CDR3 contains 16 residues. Germline CDR1 reads SEHNR; CDR2 reads FQNEAQ (reference sequence). The input for sequencing was peripheral blood, taken on day 0 of MenACWY control vaccination. The rearrangement uses TRBV7-9 and TRBJ2-2, with D perhaps TRBD1 (6 bases). This TCR was sampled from an adult in good health. The DNA for the CDR3 is TGTGCCAGCAGCTCCCGACAGGAAAGGGACACCGGGGAGCTGTTTTTT. Amino acids: CASSSRQERDTGELFF.